Listed here is a single T cell receptor (beta chain). Its antigen is as yet unknown. TCRdb keeps only in-frame clones here, not all; method: immunoSEQ multiplex PCR. The data contain almost 65,000 clones, 65% to 85% of them seen just once; the ten biggest clones take up under 8%. The germline V and J ends were trimmed by 4 bases and 9 bases, with 13 bases remaining between them. CDR1 is SGHNT, CDR2 YYREEE, per germline (reference sequence). The CDR3 spans 12 residues. This record belongs to a study of T cell responses to AZD1222 COVID-19 vaccine. Findings and limits, study-wide: With dominance at 160-218 and 743-854, vaccine-associated CD4 TCRs spanned spike. Repertoires were sampled only after the peak T cell response.

This chain joins TRBV5-4 and TRBJ2-5; D call uncertain. Here the sequenced sample was peripheral blood, taken on day 0 of AZD1222 vaccination. The sequence was collected from an adult in good health. For the CDR3, the DNA is TGTGCCAGCAGCGAAGGTCGGAATTCCCAGTACTTC. Encoded protein: CASSEGRNSQYF.